Listed here is a single T cell receptor beta chain. This CDR3 has 13 amino acids. Looked up from germline, CDR1 is SNHLY and CDR2 is FYNNEI. Trimming removed 7 bases from V and 7 bases from J, with 11 bases in between. This sample stems from a study of control samples from healthy donors and cancer patients. Here immunoSEQ multiplex PCR was the method, and the copy in TCRdb shows in-frame clones only, minus some. The sample holds about 95,000 clones, 88% seen once. The sequence was obtained from a woman in her sixties or seventies in good health. This chain links TRBV2 with TRBJ1-6; D not certain. Material for sequencing was blood. The chain's CDR3 is CASNGEVNSPLHF. The DNA for the CDR3 is TGTGCCAGCAATGGGGAGGTGAATTCACCCCTCCACTTT.